These 25 T cell receptor beta chains were all obtained from the same sample, sequenced in a study of T cell changes during pregnancy in multiple sclerosis. Libraries were prepared by immunoSEQ multiplex PCR; TCRdb keeps only in-frame clonotypes and omits some of them. Of 60,000 to 65,000 clones listed, 92% are singletons. The sequenced sample was peripheral blood, obtained in the first trimester of pregnancy. All receptors derive from a female donor with multiple sclerosis, enrolled in a pregnancy study.

Only a few counts were recorded for this clone. This chain joins TRBV19 and TRBJ2-5, with 10 bases that match TRBD2. The V segment lost 1 base and the J segment 5 bases; nucleotides outside the gene matches: 4. Germline CDR1 and CDR2: LNHDA and SQIVND (reference sequence). The CDR3 covers 15 residues. This CDR3 reads CASSIGRAGGETQYF. In nucleotides, the CDR3 is TGTGCCAGTAGTATAGGTCGAGCGGGAGGGGAGACCCAGTACTTC.

This rearrangement joins TRBV4-2 to TRBJ2-5; TRBD2 agrees at 14 bases. V lost 0 bases and J lost 6; bases outside the gene matches: 3. Germline CDR1 reads LGHNA; CDR2 reads YNFKEQ. This CDR3 comprises 16 residues. The CDR3 DNA follows: TGTGCCAGCAGCCAAGACGGGACTAGCGGGAGTAAGACCCAGTACTTC. This sequence encodes CASSQDGTSGSKTQYF.

The chain combines TRBV7-3 with TRBJ2-2; a possible D gene is TRBD2 (6 bases). The CDR3 spans 17 residues. Trimming took off 5 bases at V and 0 bases at J, with 16 bases between the two ends. Germline CDR1 and CDR2: SGHTA and FQGTGA. The DNA for the CDR3 is TGTGCCAGCAGCCCCTCCAGGATAGCGGCGAACACCGGGGAGCTGTTTTTT. Protein: CASSPSRIAANTGELFF.

The rearrangement uses TRBV14 and TRBJ2-1, with 7 bases fitting TRBD2. Looked up from germline, CDR1 is SGHDN and CDR2 is FVKESK. The CDR3 is 15 amino acids. Losses at the gene ends were 4 bases for V and 7 bases for J; bases not matched to a gene: 10. CDR3: CASSPFVGGPNEQFF. The DNA of the CDR3 is TGTGCCAGCAGCCCGTTTGTGGGAGGGCCGAATGAGCAGTTCTTC.

The chain has TRBV9 and TRBJ2-7, with D maybe TRBD1 (5 bases). Germline CDR1 reads SGDLS; CDR2 reads YYNGEE. Trimming took 4 bases from V and 5 from J, leaving 19 bases between them. CDR3 length: 15 residues. CDR3 sequence reads: CASSPHPIRRDEQYF. The DNA for the CDR3 is TGTGCCAGCAGCCCTCACCCTATTCGCAGGGACGAGCAGTACTTC.

The chain couples TRBV21-1 to TRBJ2-3; TRBD2, the table's D call, lacks a check against the DNA. TRBV21-1 constitutes a pseudogene. This CDR3 has 15 residues. Here the CDR3 reads CASSKLSYGPFGKYF. CDR3 coding DNA: TGTGCCAGCAGCAAACTTTCCTACGGTCCCTTCGGGAAGTATTTT.

The chain recombines TRBV5-6 with TRBJ2-3, with 8 bases aligning to TRBD2. In germline, CDR1 is SGHDT, CDR2 YYEEEE. The CDR3 consists of 13 residues. Unmatched junction bases numbered 5, after V lost 3 bases and J lost 8 bases. CDR3 protein: CASSSPSGSTQYF. CDR3 bases: TGTGCCAGCAGCTCACCGAGCGGGAGTACGCAGTATTTT.

This chain joins TRBV5-4 and TRBJ1-4; tentative D call: TRBD1 (5 bases). The length of the CDR3 is 16 residues. The germline V gene has CDR1 SGHNT and CDR2 YYREEE (reference sequence). V dropped 0 bases and J dropped 1 base, with 10 bases sitting between them. For the CDR3, the DNA is TGTGCCAGCAGCTTGGAACGGGGGGGAACTAATGAAAAACTGTTTTTT. Its translation: CASSLERGGTNEKLFF.

The chain couples TRBV2 to TRBJ2-7; 9 bases align to TRBD1. Germline V lookup: CDR1 SNHLY, CDR2 FYNNEI. The CDR3 has 13 amino acids. J gave up 3 bases and V 4 bases, and 1 base lay outside the gene matches. CDR3 residues: CASSVDRGYEQYF. CDR3 DNA: TGTGCCAGCAGTGTGGACAGGGGCTACGAGCAGTACTTC. Full variable domain (remainder filled in from reference TRBV2 and TRBJ2-7): EPEVTQTPSHQVTQMGQEVILRCVPISNHLYFYWYRQILGQKVEFLVSFYNNEISEKSEIFDDQFSVERPDGSNFTLKIRSTKLEDSAMYFCASSVDRGYEQYFGPGTRLTVT.

The genes are TRBV5-1 and TRBJ1-1; TRBD1 aligns across 11 bases. Losses at the gene ends were 1 base for V and 0 bases for J; bases not matched to a gene: 8. Germline V gives CDR1 SGHRS, CDR2 YFSETQ. The length of the CDR3 is 18 residues. The CDR3 nucleotides read TGCGCCAGCAGCTTGTACTGGACAGGGGGCGCGGTGAACACTGAAGCTTTCTTT. Its protein product is CASSLYWTGGAVNTEAFF. Complete variable domain (other parts from reference TRBV5-1 and TRBJ1-1): KAGVTQTPRYLIKTRGQQVTLSCSPISGHRSVSWYQQTPGQGLQFLFEYFSETQRNKGNFPGRFSGRQFSNSRSEMNVSTLELGDSALYLCASSLYWTGGAVNTEAFFGQGTRLTVV.

V usage is TRBV18 and J usage is TRBJ1-1, with D possibly being TRBD1 (5 bases). Per the germline V gene, CDR1 is KGHSH and CDR2 is LQKENI. Trimming cost V 2 bases and J 7 bases, with 14 bases left between them. CDR3 length equals 14 residues. The CDR3 reads CASSPTPGGLEAFF. Here the CDR3 DNA reads TGTGCCAGCTCACCAACGCCGGGGGGACTTGAAGCTTTCTTT. The full variable domain, with the rest looked up from reference TRBV18 and TRBJ1-1, is NAGVMQNPRHLVRRRGQEARLRCSPMKGHSHVYWYRQLPEEGLKFMVYLQKENIIDESGMPKERFSAEFPKEGPSILRIQQVVRGDSAAYFCASSPTPGGLEAFFGQGTRLTVV.

The rearrangement joins TRBV6-1 to TRBJ2-3; 7 nucleotides line up with TRBD2. V shed 2 bases, J shed 4 bases, and the junction held 3 bases outside the gene matches. The length of the CDR3 is 14 residues. Germline CDR1 reads MNHNS; CDR2 reads SASEGT. CDR3 nucleotide sequence: TGTGCCAGCAGTGAAAGTCGGGGGGCAGATACGCAGTATTTT. This codes for CASSESRGADTQYF.

The chain joins TRBV5-3 to TRBJ1-1; D gene unclear. TRBV5-3 is noted as an ORF with a role that remains uncertain. The CDR3 is 16 amino acids. With 9 bases removed from V and 1 base from J, the gap between germline ends came to 22 bases. CDR3 nucleotide sequence: TGTGCCACCTCAGGAGGGCAGGCCGCGTGGAACACTGAAGCTTTCTTT. This codes for CATSGGQAAWNTEAFF.

A single count supports this clone. The V call is TRBV27, the J call TRBJ2-1; 13 bases are shared with TRBD2. The CDR3 runs 15 residues. Germline lookup yields CDR1 MNHEY and CDR2 SMNVEV (reference sequence). V dropped 5 bases and J dropped 7; count of bases not matched to a gene: 5. As DNA, the CDR3 is TGTGCCAGCAGTCCCGGGACTAGCGGGAAAAATGAGCAGTTCTTC. This codes for CASSPGTSGKNEQFF.

CDR3 sequence: CASSLDRVSTEAFF. In DNA form, the CDR3 reads TGTGCCAGCAGCCTAGACAGGGTATCCACTGAAGCTTTCTTT. The rearrangement links TRBV9 to TRBJ1-1; 7 bases align to TRBD1. This CDR3 is built from 14 residues. Trimming took 4 bases from V and 4 from J; bases not matched to a gene: 7. Germline CDR1 and CDR2: SGDLS and YYNGEE.

The CDR3 bases are TGTGCCAGCTCGAGTCAAGCGGGAGACTACGAGCAGTACTTC. Encoded protein: CASSSQAGDYEQYF. The chain carries TRBV7-9 and TRBJ2-7; 8 nucleotides match TRBD2. The germline CDR1 and CDR2 sequences are SEHNR and FQNEAQ (reference sequence). The V and J ends lost 8 bases and 3 bases, in that order; junction bases with no gene match: 9. This CDR3 is 14 amino acids long.

The J gene is TRBJ2-7, the V gene TRBV11-3, with D hard to call. The CDR3 is 13 amino acids. Germline V CDR1 and CDR2: SGHNT, YENEEA. The V end lost 3 bases, the J end lost 1 base, and 7 bases lay between the germline ends. This CDR3 is CASSFLLSYEQYF. The CDR3 region has the DNA TGTGCCAGCAGCTTTCTGTTGTCCTACGAGCAGTACTTC.

This rearrangement joins TRBV25-1 to TRBJ2-5, with TRBD2 identical over 7 bases. V lost 7 bases and J lost 2; bases outside the gene matches: 4. Germline V gives CDR1 MGHDK, CDR2 SYGVNS. The CDR3 runs 13 residues. DNA of the CDR3: TGTGCCAGCAATCACGGGGGGCAAGAGACCCAGTACTTC. Protein product: CASNHGGQETQYF.

The genes are TRBV7-3 and TRBJ2-5, with D unresolved. Germline-derived CDR1 and CDR2 are SGHTA and FQGTGA. The CDR3 has 13 amino acids. Deletions cut 5 bases from V and 1 base from J, with 8 bases between. The CDR3 loop reads CASSPGSQETQYF. CDR3 in DNA: TGTGCCAGCAGCCCCGGGTCCCAAGAGACCCAGTACTTC.

This chain links TRBV13 with TRBJ2-1, with D possibly TRBD2 on 6 matching bases. V lost 3 bases and J 6 bases, leaving 12 bases between the germline ends. This CDR3 contains 14 residues. Germline V lookup: CDR1 PRHDT, CDR2 FYEKMQ (reference sequence). CDR3 DNA: TGTGCCAGCAGCTTCCCGACTAGGCGCAATGAGCAGTTCTTC. Translating gives CASSFPTRRNEQFF.

The gene calls are TRBV6-1 and TRBJ2-2, with 13 positions matching TRBD2. Germline values: CDR1 MNHNS, CDR2 SASEGT. The CDR3 extends over 14 amino acids. J was trimmed by 7 bases and V by 6 bases; bases with no gene match: 2. Written as DNA, the CDR3 is TGTGCCAGCAGGGGACTAGCGGGAATCGGGGAGCTGTTTTTT. This translates into CASRGLAGIGELFF.

V gene TRBV2 combines with J gene TRBJ2-2; D perhaps matches TRBD1 (5 bases). Germline assignment: CDR1 SNHLY and CDR2 FYNNEI. The V end lost 1 base, the J end lost 5 bases, and 8 bases lay between the germline ends. CDR3 length equals 14 residues. CDR3 sequence: CASSEVQGTGELFF. For the CDR3, the DNA is TGTGCCAGCAGTGAAGTTCAGGGAACCGGGGAGCTGTTTTTT.

The genes are TRBV28 and TRBJ2-2; D is possibly TRBD2 (7 bases). The CDR3 loop spans 17 amino acids. Trimming took 4 bases from V and 6 from J, leaving 21 bases between them. Germline assignment: CDR1 MDHEN and CDR2 SYDVKM. CDR3 in DNA: TGTGCCAGCAGTTCCGCGGGGGCGATGCTGACTGCCGGGGAGCTGTTTTTT. Translation: CASSSAGAMLTAGELFF.

The chain has TRBV5-4 and TRBJ2-2; D possibly corresponds to TRBD1 (6 bases). Trimming stripped 2 bases from V and 1 base from J, with 6 bases between. CDR1 and CDR2 from the germline V gene are SGHNT and YYREEE (reference sequence). The CDR3 extends over 14 amino acids. The CDR3 DNA reads as TGTGCCAGCAGCTTACAGGGGAACACCGGGGAGCTGTTTTTT. This gives the protein CASSLQGNTGELFF.

The CDR3 sequence is CASRGLAGARSYEQYF. In DNA form, the CDR3 reads TGCGCCAGCAGGGGGCTAGCGGGAGCCCGTTCCTACGAGCAGTACTTC. The rearrangement joins TRBV10-2 to TRBJ2-5, with 10 positions matching TRBD2. The J call could be wrong; TRBJ2-7 is a better fit for the DNA end. Germline V gene lookup returns CDR1 WSHSY and CDR2 SAAADI. This CDR3 is built from 16 residues.